One sample yielded the 20 T cell receptor beta chains listed below, sequenced in a study of blood T cell repertoires in COVID-19. Libraries were prepared by immunoSEQ multiplex PCR; TCRdb keeps only in-frame clonotypes and omits some of them. Among about 190,000 clones listed, around four fifths were seen once. Sequencing was done on a sample of peripheral blood. These receptors were obtained from a man between 50 and 59 years old with active or convalescent COVID-19.

This chain links TRBV9 with TRBJ2-7, with 7 bases that match TRBD2. The CDR3 extends over 16 amino acids. The germline V gene encodes CDR1 SGDLS and CDR2 YYNGEE. J lost 4 bases, V lost 0 bases, and 10 bases had no gene match. Here the CDR3 reads CASSVDGAGAGYEQYF. The CDR3 bases are TGTGCCAGCAGCGTAGATGGGGCGGGAGCGGGGTACGAGCAGTACTTC.

This rearrangement joins TRBV6-5 to TRBJ1-2; tentatively, D is TRBD1 (6 bases). Germline CDR1 and CDR2: MNHEY and SVGAGI. The CDR3 has 14 residues. V was cut by 0 bases and J by 5 bases, with 10 bases left in between. CDR3 loop: CASSYSRTAYGYTF. The CDR3, as DNA: TGTGCCAGCAGTTACTCTCGGACAGCATATGGCTACACCTTC.

This chain links TRBV18 with TRBJ1-5, with a possible D match to TRBD1 (5 bases). Germline loops: CDR1 KGHSH, CDR2 LQKENI. The CDR3 covers 15 residues. V lost 3 bases and J lost 5, with 14 bases in between. The CDR3 loop is CASSPQGFGDQPQHF. CDR3 nucleotide sequence: TGTGCCAGCTCACCGCAGGGATTTGGGGATCAGCCCCAGCATTTT.

This clone was observed a single time. The rearrangement links TRBV25-1 to TRBJ1-1; D is unresolved. The length of the CDR3 is 14 residues. Germline V gives CDR1 MGHDK, CDR2 SYGVNS. Trimming took off 11 bases at V and 11 bases at J, with 27 bases between the two ends. The CDR3 region has the DNA TGTGCCCCCCCTCCCGGGTCGGGGTGGAAAAAGGCTTTCTTT. Translating gives CAPPPGSGWKKAFF.

V and J are TRBV5-6 and TRBJ2-2; D ambiguous. Germline CDR1 and CDR2: SGHDT and YYEEEE. The CDR3 totals 12 residues. Between the trimmed V and J ends, which lost 9 bases and 0 bases, there was a span of 6 bases. CDR3 in DNA: TGTGCCATCGAGACGAACACCGGGGAGCTGTTTTTT. Protein: CAIETNTGELFF.

The chain combines TRBV18 with TRBJ1-4; TRBD1 matches 9 bases. Germline V CDR1 and CDR2: KGHSH, LQKENI. The V and J ends lost 3 bases and 7 bases, in that order; junction bases with no gene match: 6. The CDR3 has 15 amino acids. This CDR3 is CASSPSTGGGEKLFF. CDR3 sequence (DNA): TGTGCCAGCTCACCTTCGACAGGGGGAGGTGAAAAACTGTTTTTT.

V usage is TRBV6-6 and J usage is TRBJ1-1, with D uncertain. The germline V gene encodes CDR1 MNHNY and CDR2 SVGAGI (reference sequence). V was pared by 6 bases and J by 5 bases, with 10 bases between. The CDR3 runs to 12 residues. CDR3 DNA sequence: TGTGCCAGCAGCATAAGAGGAACTGAAGCTTTCTTT. Translating gives CASSIRGTEAFF.

This clone was seen a single time. The V gene is TRBV7-8, the J gene TRBJ2-1; 9 bases fit TRBD2. The CDR3 is 16 residues long. V lost 5 bases and J lost 4; bases outside the gene matches: 9. Per germline, CDR1 SGHVS and CDR2 FQNEAQ. This CDR3 reads CASSPHGLASYNEQFF. The DNA for the CDR3 is TGTGCCAGCAGCCCTCATGGACTAGCGAGTTACAATGAGCAGTTCTTC.

The chain combines TRBV7-2 with TRBJ2-7, with 7 positions matching TRBD1. The CDR3 covers 15 residues. The germline V gene has CDR1 SGHTA and CDR2 FQGNSA. V was clipped by 1 base and J by 3 bases; unmatched bases: 6. The CDR3 sequence is CASSLGATGIYEQYF. CDR3 nucleotides: TGTGCCAGCAGCTTAGGGGCGACAGGGATCTACGAGCAGTACTTC.

This clone came up once. In DNA, the CDR3 is TGTGCCAGCAGCCGGGACAGGGGGACTGAAGCTTTCTTT. Protein: CASSRDRGTEAFF. V gene TRBV12-3 or TRBV12-4 combines with J gene TRBJ1-1, with 11 bases identical to TRBD1. V shed 6 bases, J shed 5 bases, and the junction held 2 bases outside the gene matches. The CDR3 length is 13 residues.

The genes are TRBV28 and TRBJ2-1; TRBD2 matches at 11 bases. Germline V gives CDR1 MDHEN, CDR2 SYDVKM. The CDR3 covers 14 residues. The junction had 4 bases not matched to a gene; V was cut back by 7 bases and J by 5 bases. The DNA for the CDR3 is TGTGCCAGCATAGCGGGAGGGTTTGACAATGAGCAGTTCTTC. It encodes CASIAGGFDNEQFF.

This clone was seen once. V gene TRBV3-1 (or the pseudogene TRBV3-2) combines with J gene TRBJ2-7, with TRBD1 identical over 9 bases. Germline V gene sequence: CDR1 LGHDT, CDR2 YNNKEL (reference sequence). J was trimmed by 2 bases and V by 6 bases; bases with no gene match: 5. The CDR3 sequence is 14 residues long. The CDR3: CASSPGTGTYEQYF. In DNA, the CDR3 is TGTGCCAGCAGTCCCGGGACAGGGACCTACGAGCAGTACTTC.

This clone was detected only once. This chain joins TRBV18 and TRBJ1-2, with D uncertain. Trimming removed 2 bases at V and 4 bases at J, with 14 bases between. CDR1 and CDR2 from the germline V gene are KGHSH and LQKENI. CDR3 size: 15 residues. The CDR3 sequence is CASSPGPAETYGYTF. In nucleotides, the CDR3 is TGTGCCAGCTCACCAGGTCCGGCGGAAACCTATGGCTACACCTTC.

This sequence joins TRBV4-1 and TRBJ2-1; 10 bases map to TRBD2. V lost 7 bases and J lost 6; bases outside the gene matches: 9. The CDR3 consists of 15 residues. Germline-derived CDR1 and CDR2 are MGHRA and YSYEKL. DNA for the CDR3: TGCGCCAGCACCGCCGGGACTAGCGCTCCCAATGAGCAGTTCTTC. Translating it yields CASTAGTSAPNEQFF.

This clone appeared once. The rearrangement links TRBV9 to TRBJ2-7; 12 positions agree with TRBD2. Trimming took 4 bases from V and 7 from J; bases not matched to a gene: 6. This CDR3 is built from 14 residues. Per germline, CDR1 SGDLS and CDR2 YYNGEE. CDR3 in amino acids: CASSPGLAGFEQYF. The CDR3 region has the DNA TGTGCCAGCAGCCCAGGACTAGCGGGATTTGAGCAGTACTTC.

The chain joins TRBV29-1 to TRBJ2-2; 9 bases are shared with TRBD1. Germline CDR1 SQVTM, CDR2 ANQGSEA. Germline trimming cut 3 bases from V and 3 bases from J; bases unmatched to any gene: 17. There are 19 residues in the CDR3. The CDR3 nucleotides are TGCAGCGTTGAGACAACCCATTCCACGACAGGGGGATACACCGGGGAGCTGTTTTTT. This translates into CSVETTHSTTGGYTGELFF.

This chain joins TRBV30 and TRBJ1-6; 8 nucleotides line up with TRBD1. Germline V gene sequence: CDR1 GTSNPN, CDR2 SVGIG (reference sequence). This CDR3 is built from 14 residues. The V and J ends lost 5 bases and 6 bases, in that order; junction bases with no gene match: 6. The CDR3 protein is CAWQQGTGNSPLHF. The CDR3 bases are TGTGCCTGGCAGCAAGGGACAGGTAATTCACCCCTCCACTTT.

The V and J genes are TRBV28 and TRBJ1-5; no firm D call. Trimming pared 2 bases from V and 0 bases from J, leaving 8 bases between. Per germline, CDR1 MDHEN and CDR2 SYDVKM. The CDR3 consists of 15 residues. The CDR3 region is CASSLRDISNQPQHF. In nucleotides, the CDR3 is TGTGCCAGCAGTTTACGGGATATTAGCAATCAGCCCCAGCATTTT.

The chain's CDR3 is CASTPGTSGENIQYF. CDR3 DNA: TGTGCCAGTACCCCAGGGACTAGCGGGGAAAACATTCAGTACTTC. The chain links TRBV19 to TRBJ2-4; 13 nucleotides line up with TRBD2. Trimming removed 7 bases from V and 5 bases from J; junction bases left unmatched: 5. CDR3 length: 15 residues. The germline V gene has CDR1 LNHDA and CDR2 SQIVND (reference sequence).

V usage is TRBV3-1 (or the pseudogene TRBV3-2) and J usage is TRBJ2-3; TRBD2 is a possible D gene (7 bases). With 6 bases removed from V and 2 bases from J, the gap between germline ends came to 18 bases. The CDR3 spans 16 residues. Looked up from germline, CDR1 is LGHDT and CDR2 is YNNKEL (reference sequence). CDR3 DNA: TGTGCCAGCAGTCGTACCCGGGGGGCCCCCACAGATACGCAGTATTTT. Translated, it gives CASSRTRGAPTDTQYF.